This is a list of T cell receptor beta chains from one sample in a study of beta chain features in type 1 diabetes. The repertoire was sequenced with immunoSEQ multiplex PCR; TCRdb's copy has only in-frame clones and lacks some. The table records a few hundred thousand clones, 25% to 30% of them present only once. Sequencing used central memory CD4+ T cells from blood. These receptors originate from a man aged 30 to 39 in good health. Both conserved end residues are part of each CDR3. D genes are given only for firm matches. Clone size is stated in some rows and not others, as once, few, many or a class when expanded.

abundance	d_gene	v_gene	j_gene	CDR3nt	CDR3aa
few	TRBD1	TRBV5-1	TRBJ2-3	TGCGCCAGCAGCGGGGGACAGAACACAGATACGCAGTATTTT	CASSGGQNTDTQYF
-	-	TRBV30	TRBJ2-3	TGTGCCTGGAGTGGGGGGTATGGAGATACGCAGTATTTT	CAWSGGYGDTQYF
few	TRBD1	TRBV2	TRBJ2-5	TGTGCCAGCACTACAGGGGAAACCCAGTACTTC	CASTTGETQYF
-	-	TRBV28	TRBJ1-5	TGTGCCAGCAGTTTGACGATAGATCAGCCCCAGCATTTT	CASSLTIDQPQHF
-	-	TRBV27	TRBJ2-4	TGTGCCAGCAGTTTACTCGGGGGCGGCCCGGGTGCAAACATTCAGTACTTC	CASSLLGGGPGANIQYF
-	TRBD1	TRBV5-4	TRBJ2-5	TGTGCCAGCAGCTTGGCCGAGACAGGGGCCACGGGCGACCAGTACTTC	CASSLAETGATGDQYF
many	-	TRBV2	TRBJ2-7	TGTGCCAGCAGGACAGGCTACGAGCAGTACTTC	CASRTGYEQYF
once	TRBD2	TRBV5-1	TRBJ2-2	TGCGCCAGCAGCGTGACAGCGGGAGGATATACCGGGGAGCTGTTTTTT	CASSVTAGGYTGELFF
-	TRBD2	TRBV5-4	TRBJ2-5	TGTGCCAGCAGCAGAGGAGCGGGGACCAACCAAGAGACCCAGTACTTC	CASSRGAGTNQETQYF
many	-	TRBV30	TRBJ1-4	TGTGCCTGGACCCCGGGGAGGGGTGGTGAAAAACTGTTTTTT	CAWTPGRGGEKLFF
-	-	TRBV30	TRBJ1-5	TGTGCCTGGAGTCGGTCCAATCAGCCCCAGCATTTT	CAWSRSNQPQHF
-	TRBD2	TRBV30	TRBJ2-1	TGTGCCTGGAGTGCCAAAGGGACTAGACGGTTCTTC	CAWSAKGTRRFF
many	TRBD1	TRBV6-5	TRBJ1-2	TGTGCCACTGGGACAGGGGGCTTCGGTGGCTACACCTTC	CATGTGGFGGYTF
-	-	TRBV28	TRBJ1-1	TGTGCCAGCAGTCCCGACAGGATTAAAGCTTTCTTT	CASSPDRIKAFF
-	-	TRBV2	TRBJ1-3	TGTGCCAGCAGTGGACAGGACGCTGGAAACACCATATATTTT	CASSGQDAGNTIYF
-	TRBD2	TRBV9	TRBJ2-5	TGTGCCAGCTCCGTTAGCGGGAGAGGAGAGACCCAGTACTTC	CASSVSGRGETQYF
few	TRBD1	TRBV9	TRBJ2-1	TGTGCCAGCAGCGTCGCCCCGGGACAGGGCTACAATGAGCAGTTCTTC	CASSVAPGQGYNEQFF
-	-	TRBV18	TRBJ2-7	TGTGCCAGCTCGGATGTGTACGAGCAGTACTTC	CASSDVYEQYF
-	-	TRBV6-5	TRBJ2-6	TGTGCCAGCAGTTACGGGACGGCGGTAAACAACGTCCTGACTTTC	CASSYGTAVNNVLTF
-	TRBD2	TRBV28	TRBJ2-7	TGTGCCAGCAAAAGGGCGACTAGCGGGACAGTTGGGGAGCAGTACTTC	CASKRATSGTVGEQYF
-	-	TRBV6-6	TRBJ2-5	TGTGCCAGCAGTTATGGCCAGACCCAGTACTTC	CASSYGQTQYF
-	TRBD1	TRBV18	TRBJ2-7	TGTGCCAGCTCAGCTACAGGGGGCGGTTTGAACGAGCAGTACTTC	CASSATGGGLNEQYF
-	-	TRBV11-2	TRBJ2-1	TGTGCCAGCAGCCTCGGCGCCTCACTGGGGAATGAGCAGTTCTTC	CASSLGASLGNEQFF
-	-	TRBV5-1	TRBJ1-5	TGCGCCAGCGGAGAAGGGGGACCCAATCAGCCCCAGCATTTT	CASGEGGPNQPQHF
-	TRBD2	TRBV27	TRBJ2-5	TGTGCCAGCAGTTTATCGGCGGGGGGACAAGAGACCCAGTACTTC	CASSLSAGGQETQYF
-	TRBD1	TRBV5-1	TRBJ2-5	TGTGCCAGCAGCACCGGGACAGCAAAGTACTTC	CASSTGTAKYF
few	-	TRBV14	TRBJ2-1	TGTGCCAGCAGCCGCACTAGCTACAATGAGCAGTTCTTC	CASSRTSYNEQFF
few	TRBD2	TRBV7-2	TRBJ2-5	TGTGCCAGCAGCCCGATTGGCGGGAGGGAGACCCAGTACTTC	CASSPIGGRETQYF
-	TRBD2	TRBV29-1	TRBJ2-5	TGCAGCGTTGATAGGTGGGGGACTAGCGGGAGTCGAGGGGAGACCCAGTACTTC	CSVDRWGTSGSRGETQYF
-	TRBD2	TRBV30	TRBJ2-2	TGTGCCTGGAGTGGGTTAGCGGGACCAACCGGGGAGCTGTTTTTT	CAWSGLAGPTGELFF
-	-	TRBV12-5	TRBJ2-3	TGTGCTAGTGCCCTAGGCGATACGCAGTATTTT	CASALGDTQYF
few	TRBD2	TRBV6-5	TRBJ2-3	TGTGCCAGCAGTAGGGCTAGCGGGAGGGCAGATACGCAGTATTTT	CASSRASGRADTQYF
few	-	TRBV7-2	TRBJ2-3	TGTGCCAGCAGCCCGCTAGCGTTGGGGGGCACAGATACGCAGTATTTT	CASSPLALGGTDTQYF
-	-	TRBV5-1	TRBJ2-7	TGCGCCAGCAGCTTTAGTTCGGGGGGCGACGAGCAGTACTTC	CASSFSSGGDEQYF
few	TRBD2	TRBV7-2	TRBJ2-3	TGTGCCAGCAGCCCCTCCTTGAGACTAGCGGGGGCTCGGGGTACGCAGTATTTT	CASSPSLRLAGARGTQYF
many	TRBD1	TRBV5-6	TRBJ2-4	TGTGCCAGCAGCTACAGGGGGACCAAAAACATTCAGTACTTC	CASSYRGTKNIQYF
few	-	TRBV11-2	TRBJ2-5	TGTGCCAGCAGCTTATCCATGGGGCTCCAAGAGACCCAGTACTTC	CASSLSMGLQETQYF
few	TRBD1	TRBV9	TRBJ1-2	TGTGCCAGCAGCGTAGACAGGGGGTCTAACTATGGCTACACCTTC	CASSVDRGSNYGYTF
-	TRBD1	TRBV5-4	TRBJ2-3	TGTGCCAGCAGCTTATACGGCAGGGGGCGCGGAGATACGCAGTATTTT	CASSLYGRGRGDTQYF
few	-	TRBV30	TRBJ2-3	TGTGCCTGGAGTCCCTCTGCTTGGGATACGCAGTATTTT	CAWSPSAWDTQYF
few	-	TRBV30	TRBJ2-2	TGTGCCCGAGCCGGGACACGGAACACCGGGGAGCTGTTTTTT	CARAGTRNTGELFF
few	TRBD2	TRBV4-3	TRBJ2-1	TGCGCCAGCAGCCAAGGGGGGATAGCGGGAGTTCATGAGCAGTTCTTC	CASSQGGIAGVHEQFF
-	-	TRBV30	TRBJ2-2	TGTGCCTGGAGTCCCTCCCTGGAGCTGTTTTTT	CAWSPSLELFF
few	TRBD1	TRBV29-1	TRBJ2-5	TGCAGCGTAGCAACCGGGACAGGACAGGAGACCCAGTACTTC	CSVATGTGQETQYF
-	TRBD2	TRBV7-9	TRBJ2-1	TGTGCCAGCAGGCCGCCCCAGCGGGGGGTTGACTACAATGAGCAGTTCTTC	CASRPPQRGVDYNEQFF
-	TRBD2	TRBV9	TRBJ2-3	TGTGCCAGCAACGGACTAGCGGGAGGGCGCACAGATACGCAGTATTTT	CASNGLAGGRTDTQYF
few	-	TRBV7-2	TRBJ2-1	TGTGCCAGCAGCTTAGTCGGGACCAATGAGCAGTTCTTC	CASSLVGTNEQFF
many	-	TRBV23-1	TRBJ2-2	TGCGCCAGCAGTCACGTTACGACCGGGGAGCTGTTTTTT	CASSHVTTGELFF
-	-	TRBV11-2	TRBJ2-4	TGTGCCAGCAGCTTCGGGAACTCGGGTCTAAGAAACATTCAGTACTTC	CASSFGNSGLRNIQYF
-	TRBD1	TRBV19	TRBJ2-5	TGTGCCAGGGCGGACAGGGGGCAGCGGACCCAGTACTTC	CARADRGQRTQYF
few	TRBD1	TRBV28	TRBJ2-1	TGTGCCAGCAGTGCCTTTGGGACAGGGATAAACAATGAGCAGTTCTTC	CASSAFGTGINNEQFF
many	TRBD2	TRBV9	TRBJ2-1	TGTGCCAGCAGCGTAGCGGCGGGAGCCTACAATGAGCAGTTCTTC	CASSVAAGAYNEQFF
few	-	TRBV6-1	TRBJ1-2	TGTGCCAGCAGTGAAGTACCAGGGGTGGTAGGCGGCTACACCTTC	CASSEVPGVVGGYTF
-	-	TRBV6-6	TRBJ2-5	TGTGCCAGCACAGACAGACAAGAGACCCAGTACTTC	CASTDRQETQYF
-	TRBD2	TRBV4-3	TRBJ2-7	TGCGCCAGCAGCCAAGATCGGGACTACCTCGAGCAGTACTTC	CASSQDRDYLEQYF